This T cell receptor beta chain appears in the sequencing data of a study of response to subunit inactivated influenza vaccine (dated by TCRdb to the late 2010s). Background for the entire study: The study used deep quantitative T cell receptor repertoire profiling to track responses to a trivalent subunit inactivated influenza vaccine. General conclusions and limits of the study: According to the authors, only a limited number of new T cells may be recruited by each seasonal influenza vaccination.

Comments on this clonotype: No antigen is known for it. No much larger clone is present one base from it, and per-base qualities are unavailable.

The receptor library was made with RT-PCR. The sequencer was an Illumina HiSeq 2500. In TCRdb, the public reads were trimmed at Q25 with fastp and aligned with MiXCR, with productive beta chains retained. CDR3 protein duplicates are merged, each entry listing the most common genes and DNA. Counted in this sample were about 650,000 distinct CDR3 sequences; 15% to 18% of them appeared once. Under 14% of the sample is taken by the ten largest. CDR3 length: 13 amino acids, cysteine to phenylalanine. CDR3 DNA only is kept here, 39 bases in frame from base 1. V and J lose 2 bases and 10 bases, and a span of 12 bases separates them. The germline V gene provides CDR1 SGHTA and CDR2 FQGNSA.

This specimen consisted of PBMCs from blood, obtained 12 days after vaccination. The sequence links TRBV7-2 to TRBJ2-1; a confident D gene designation cannot be given. This receptor was taken from a man aged 50 to 60 who received an inactivated influenza vaccine. Donor details come from another sample of the same person, matched by shared clones. The nucleotide sequence is TGTGCCAGCAGCTTATTCAGGACGGGCGAGCAGTTCTTC. Its translation is CASSLFRTGEQFF. The entire variable domain, with the stretches around the CDR3 drawn from the reference TRBV7-2 and TRBJ2-1 proteins, is GAGVSQSPSNKVTEKGKDVELRCDPISGHTALYWYRQSLGQGLEFLIYFQGNSAPDKSGLPSDRFSAERTGGSVSTLTIQRTQQEDSAVYLCASSLFRTGEQFFGPGTRLTVL.